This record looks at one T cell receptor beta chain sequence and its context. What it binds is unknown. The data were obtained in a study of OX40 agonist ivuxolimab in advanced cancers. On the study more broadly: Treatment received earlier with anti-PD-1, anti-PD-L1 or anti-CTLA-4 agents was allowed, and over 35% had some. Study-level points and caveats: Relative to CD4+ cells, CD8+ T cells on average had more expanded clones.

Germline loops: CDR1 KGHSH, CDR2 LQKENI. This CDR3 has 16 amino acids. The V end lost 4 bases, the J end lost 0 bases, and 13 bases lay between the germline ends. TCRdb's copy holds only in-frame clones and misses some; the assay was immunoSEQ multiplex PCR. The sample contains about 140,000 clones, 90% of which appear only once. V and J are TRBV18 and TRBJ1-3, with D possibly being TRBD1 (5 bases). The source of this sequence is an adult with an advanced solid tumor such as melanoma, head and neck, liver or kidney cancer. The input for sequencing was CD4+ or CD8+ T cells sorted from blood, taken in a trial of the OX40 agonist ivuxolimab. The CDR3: CASSQGLPRSGNTIYF. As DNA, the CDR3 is TGTGCCAGCTCACAGGGGCTTCCACGCTCTGGAAACACCATATATTTT.